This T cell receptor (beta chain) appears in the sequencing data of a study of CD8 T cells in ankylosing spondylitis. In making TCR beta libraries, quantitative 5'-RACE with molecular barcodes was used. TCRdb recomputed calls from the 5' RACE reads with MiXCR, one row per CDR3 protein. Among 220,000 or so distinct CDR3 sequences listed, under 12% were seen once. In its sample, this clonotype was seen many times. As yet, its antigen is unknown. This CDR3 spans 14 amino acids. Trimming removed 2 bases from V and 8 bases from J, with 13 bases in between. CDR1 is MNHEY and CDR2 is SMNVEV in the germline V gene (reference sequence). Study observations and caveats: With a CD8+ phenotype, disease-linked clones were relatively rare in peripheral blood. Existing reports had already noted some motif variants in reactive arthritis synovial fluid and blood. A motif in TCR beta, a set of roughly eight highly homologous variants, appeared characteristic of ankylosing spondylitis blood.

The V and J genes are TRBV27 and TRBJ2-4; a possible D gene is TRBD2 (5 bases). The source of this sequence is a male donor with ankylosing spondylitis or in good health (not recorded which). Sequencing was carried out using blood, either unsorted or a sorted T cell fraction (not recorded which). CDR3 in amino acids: CASSLPGRPDIQYF. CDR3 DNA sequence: TGTGCCAGCAGTTTACCGGGAAGGCCGGACATTCAGTACTTC.